These T cell receptor beta chains were read from a single sample in a study of T cell responses to AZD1222 COVID-19 vaccine. The protocol was immunoSEQ multiplex PCR, while the TCRdb copy is restricted to in-frame clones and leaves out a portion. Seen here are some 130,000 clones, around nine tenths observed once, and the top ten hold 6.9%. Sequencing was performed on peripheral blood, taken on day 0 of AZD1222 vaccination. Receptors originate from an adult in good health. The CDR3 runs from the conserved cysteine through the conserved F or W. D genes are given only for firm matches. Expanded clones are given a class, and other clones once, few, many or no size at all.

v_gene,j_gene,abundance,d_gene,CDR3aa,CDR3nt
TRBV2,TRBJ1-2,NA,TRBD1,CASSVGTGGYYGYTF,TGTGCCAGCAGCGTGGGGACAGGGGGCTACTATGGCTACACCTTC
TRBV7-3,TRBJ2-1,few,TRBD2,CASSFRLAHEQFF,TGTGCCAGCAGCTTCCGACTAGCACATGAGCAGTTCTTC
TRBV6-5,TRBJ1-2,once,NA,CASSYSNQGGNYGYTF,TGTGCCAGCAGTTACTCGAACCAGGGCGGTAACTATGGCTACACCTTC
TRBV5-5,TRBJ2-3,NA,TRBD2,CASSYPGTSGGGARADTQYF,TGTGCCAGCAGCTACCCCGGGACTAGCGGGGGGGGAGCCCGCGCCGATACGCAGTATTTT
TRBV14,TRBJ2-1,NA,TRBD2,CASSQIAGDNEQFF,TGTGCCAGCAGCCAGATAGCGGGGGACAATGAGCAGTTCTTC
TRBV5-8,TRBJ2-7,NA,NA,CASSLGGLGNPYEQYF,TGTGCCAGCAGCTTGGGGGGCTTGGGGAATCCCTACGAGCAGTACTTC
TRBV28,TRBJ2-4,NA,TRBD1,CASSLIAGGKNIQYF,TGTGCCAGCAGTTTAATCGCAGGGGGTAAAAACATTCAGTACTTC
TRBV4-3,TRBJ1-3,NA,NA,CASSPDIRAGNTIYF,TGCGCCAGCAGCCCAGACATCCGGGCTGGAAACACCATATATTTT
TRBV13,TRBJ2-7,once,NA,CASSLERDSYEQYF,TGTGCCAGCAGCTTAGAGAGGGACTCCTACGAGCAGTACTTC
TRBV19,TRBJ2-1,few,TRBD2,CASTPGRGGEQFF,TGTGCCAGTACCCCCGGGAGGGGTGGGGAGCAGTTCTTC
TRBV6-2/TRBV6-3,TRBJ1-4,NA,NA,CASSQRLGEKLFF,TGTGCCAGCAGTCAACGCCTGGGAGAAAAACTGTTTTTT
TRBV6-5,TRBJ2-7,NA,TRBD1,CASTGTGRIYEQYF,TGTGCCAGCACCGGGACAGGGAGGATCTACGAGCAGTACTTC
TRBV3-1/TRBV3-2,TRBJ1-2,NA,TRBD1,CASKTGEGYGYTF,TGTGCCAGCAAAACAGGGGAGGGCTATGGCTACACCTTC
TRBV28,TRBJ1-2,NA,NA,CASSPRTPGHGYTF,TGTGCCAGCAGTCCCAGGACTCCTGGTCATGGCTACACCTTC
TRBV11-2,TRBJ2-1,few,TRBD2,CASSRSGGVIYEQFF,TGTGCCAGCAGCCGTAGCGGGGGTGTGATATATGAGCAGTTCTTC
TRBV7-2,TRBJ2-7,NA,NA,CASSLSFSGGIPYEQYF,TGTGCCAGCAGCTTAAGTTTTAGTGGCGGGATCCCCTACGAGCAGTACTTC
TRBV5-6,TRBJ2-7,NA,NA,CASTWDGLSYEQYF,TGTGCCAGCACCTGGGACGGATTGTCCTACGAGCAGTACTTC